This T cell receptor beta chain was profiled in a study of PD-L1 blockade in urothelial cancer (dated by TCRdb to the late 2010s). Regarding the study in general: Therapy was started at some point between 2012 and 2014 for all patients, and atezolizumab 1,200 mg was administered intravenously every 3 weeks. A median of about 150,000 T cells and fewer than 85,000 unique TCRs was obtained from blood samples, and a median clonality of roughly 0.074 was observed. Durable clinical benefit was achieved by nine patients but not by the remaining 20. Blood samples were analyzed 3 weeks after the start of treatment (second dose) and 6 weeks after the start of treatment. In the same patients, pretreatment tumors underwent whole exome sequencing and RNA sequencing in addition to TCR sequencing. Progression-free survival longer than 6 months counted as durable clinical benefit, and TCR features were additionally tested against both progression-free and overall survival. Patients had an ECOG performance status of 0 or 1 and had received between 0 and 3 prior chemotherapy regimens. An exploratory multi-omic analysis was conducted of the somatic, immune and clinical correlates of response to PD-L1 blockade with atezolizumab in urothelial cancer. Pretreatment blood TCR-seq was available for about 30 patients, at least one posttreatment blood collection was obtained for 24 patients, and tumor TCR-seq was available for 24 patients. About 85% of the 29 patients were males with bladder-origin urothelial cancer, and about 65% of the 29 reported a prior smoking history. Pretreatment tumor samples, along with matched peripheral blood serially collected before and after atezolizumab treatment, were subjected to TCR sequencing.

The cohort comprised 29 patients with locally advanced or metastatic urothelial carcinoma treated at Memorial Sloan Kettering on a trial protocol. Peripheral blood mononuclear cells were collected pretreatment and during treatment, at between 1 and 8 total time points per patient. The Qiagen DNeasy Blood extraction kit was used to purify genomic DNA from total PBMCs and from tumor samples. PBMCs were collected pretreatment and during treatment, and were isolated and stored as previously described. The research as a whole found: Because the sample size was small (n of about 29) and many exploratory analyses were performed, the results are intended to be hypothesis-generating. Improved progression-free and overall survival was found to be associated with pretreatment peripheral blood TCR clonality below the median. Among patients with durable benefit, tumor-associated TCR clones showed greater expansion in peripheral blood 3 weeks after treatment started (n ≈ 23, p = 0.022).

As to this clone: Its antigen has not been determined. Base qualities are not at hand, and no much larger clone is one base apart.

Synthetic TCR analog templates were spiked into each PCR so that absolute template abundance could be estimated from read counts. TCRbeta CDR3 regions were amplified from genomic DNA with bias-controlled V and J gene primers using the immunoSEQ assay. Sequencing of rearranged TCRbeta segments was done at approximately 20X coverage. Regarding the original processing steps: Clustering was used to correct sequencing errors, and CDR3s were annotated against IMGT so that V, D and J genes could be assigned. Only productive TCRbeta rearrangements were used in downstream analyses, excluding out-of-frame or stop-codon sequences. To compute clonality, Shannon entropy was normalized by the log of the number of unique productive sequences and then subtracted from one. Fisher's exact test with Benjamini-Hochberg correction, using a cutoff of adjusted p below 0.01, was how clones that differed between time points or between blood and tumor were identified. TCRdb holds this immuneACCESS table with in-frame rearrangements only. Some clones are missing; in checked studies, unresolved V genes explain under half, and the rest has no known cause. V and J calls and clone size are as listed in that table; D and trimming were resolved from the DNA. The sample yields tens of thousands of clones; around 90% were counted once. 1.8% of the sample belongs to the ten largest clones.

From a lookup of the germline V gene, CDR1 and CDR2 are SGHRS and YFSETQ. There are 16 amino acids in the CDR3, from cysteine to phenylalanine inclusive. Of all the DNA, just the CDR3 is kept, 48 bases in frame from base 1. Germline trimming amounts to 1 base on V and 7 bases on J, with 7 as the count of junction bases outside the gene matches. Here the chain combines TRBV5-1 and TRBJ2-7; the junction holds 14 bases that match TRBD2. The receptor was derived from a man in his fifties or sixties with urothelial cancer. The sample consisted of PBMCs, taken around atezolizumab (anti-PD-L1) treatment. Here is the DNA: TGCGCCAGCAGCTTGACGACTAGCGGGGGGGCGATTGAGCAGTACTTC. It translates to CASSLTTSGGAIEQYF.